Listed below are T cell receptor beta chains from one sample, sequenced in a study of blood T cells in healthy people across ages. TCRdb processed the 5' RACE reads anew with MiXCR; each CDR3 protein has one entry. The data contain hundreds of thousands of distinct CDR3 sequences, under 55% of them seen just once; the ten biggest clones take up about a fifth. What was sequenced was blood. These receptors were taken from a man aged 55-75 years in good health. The CDR3 runs from the conserved cysteine through the conserved F or W.

j_call v_call cdr3_aa
TRBJ2-2 TRBV6-2/TRBV6-3 CASTPTGAGTGELFF
TRBJ2-2 TRBV4-1 CASSQGGFTGELFF
TRBJ1-2 TRBV6-6 CASSWTGDNQGYTF
TRBJ1-5 TRBV27 CASSLFLDNQPQHF
TRBJ2-6 TRBV30 CAWSRGLGANVLTF
TRBJ2-7 TRBV20-1 CSARDPGQGHAYEQYF
TRBJ2-5 TRBV6-2/TRBV6-3 CATTRGTRWETQYF
TRBJ2-7 TRBV5-1 CASSLSTGDHHEQYF
TRBJ2-7 TRBV3-1 CASSQAFSYIGGPYEQYF
TRBJ1-2 TRBV7-9 CASSLGRQGGIYGYTF
TRBJ2-7 TRBV20-1 CSARAGTSATEQYF
NA TRBV10-3 CAINLDSSSLEQYF
TRBJ1-6 TRBV12-3/TRBV12-4 CASSPDRNNSPLHF
TRBJ1-2 TRBV9 CASRGRAGSGYTF
TRBJ2-1 TRBV6-2/TRBV6-3 CASTISGGSSYNEQFF
TRBJ1-2 TRBV9 CASSPGGRGPYGYTF
TRBJ1-6 TRBV6-5 CASSNRDSPLHF
TRBJ2-3 TRBV3-1 CASSQDDALVLGNTQYF
TRBJ1-1 TRBV28 CASSPRGYMNTEAFF
TRBJ2-6 TRBV20-1 CSASREEGSSGANVLTF
TRBJ2-1 TRBV9 CASTGGLYNEQFF
TRBJ2-2 TRBV24-1 CATSDAGGGTTGELFF
NA TRBV4-3 CASSQNLEETQYF